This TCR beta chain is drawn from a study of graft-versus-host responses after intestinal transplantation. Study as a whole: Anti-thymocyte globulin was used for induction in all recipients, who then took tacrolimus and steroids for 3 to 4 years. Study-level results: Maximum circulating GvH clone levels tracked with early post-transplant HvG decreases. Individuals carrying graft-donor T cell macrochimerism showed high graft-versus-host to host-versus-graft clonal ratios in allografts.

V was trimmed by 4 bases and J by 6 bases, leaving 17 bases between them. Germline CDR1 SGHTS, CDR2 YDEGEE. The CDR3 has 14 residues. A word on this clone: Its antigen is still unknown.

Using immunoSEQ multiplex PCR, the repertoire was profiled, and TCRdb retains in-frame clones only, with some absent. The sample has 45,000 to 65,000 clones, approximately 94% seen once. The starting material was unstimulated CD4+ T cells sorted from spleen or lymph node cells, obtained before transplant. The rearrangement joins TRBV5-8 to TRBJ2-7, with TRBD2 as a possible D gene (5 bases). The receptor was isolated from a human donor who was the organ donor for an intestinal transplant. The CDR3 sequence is CASSTEAKIGEQYF. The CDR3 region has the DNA TGTGCCAGCAGCACGGAGGCTAAGATTGGCGAGCAGTACTTC. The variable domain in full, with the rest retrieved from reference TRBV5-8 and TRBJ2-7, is EAGVTQSPTHLIKTRGQQATLRCSPISGHTSVYWYQQALGLGLQFLLWYDEGEERNRGNFPPRFSGRQFPNYSSELNVNALELEDSALYLCASSTEAKIGEQYFGPGTRLTVT.